This T cell receptor beta chain emerged from a study of Tregs in tolerant kidney transplant recipients. Study-wide background: CD4+CD25+CD127- cells came from roughly 3-day belatacept mixed lymphocyte reactions, some with approximately 5-day graft donor restimulation. Sorting used antibodies to exclude donor cells. Broader study findings: Few patients were studied, so findings need validation in larger groups. Activated donor B cell expansion appeared to reveal the most relevant donor-specific TCRbeta repertoire.

V shed 4 bases and J 4 bases; nucleotides not matched to a gene: 7. The CDR3 totals 14 residues. Germline lookup yields CDR1 SGHTS and CDR2 YDEGEE. Sequencing used immunoSEQ multiplex PCR; TCRdb keeps in-frame clones, though not all of them. This sample yields around 16,000 clones, of which approximately 61% are seen a single time; approximately 3% belongs to the top ten. A word on this clone: Its antigen is as yet unknown.

This TCR was sampled from a human donor in good health. This chain uses TRBV5-8 with TRBJ1-2, with 7 bases fitting TRBD1. Sequences were obtained from Tregs from blood cultured with allogeneic cells. In DNA form, the CDR3 reads TGTGCCAGCAGCCGTGCAAACAGGGGCTATGGCTACACCTTC. This translates into CASSRANRGYGYTF.